The 18 T cell receptor beta chains below were found in one sample sequenced in a study of blood T cell repertoires in COVID-19. The data were produced by immunoSEQ multiplex PCR, yet TCRdb's version contains in-frame clones alone and is incomplete. Counted here are about 48,000 clones, roughly 89% occurring once; the ten biggest clones make up 25% to 30%. Material: peripheral blood. The receptor source for this set is a woman older than 75 with acute or convalescent COVID-19.

The genes are TRBV13 and TRBJ2-3; TRBD1 agrees at 7 bases. Germline-derived CDR1 and CDR2 are PRHDT and FYEKMQ (reference sequence). The CDR3 sequence is 15 residues long. V lost 4 bases, J lost 5 bases, and 9 bases stayed unmatched. The CDR3 DNA reads as TGTGCCAGCAGCTCCACAGGGGTAACAGGAGATACGCAGTATTTT. Amino acid sequence: CASSSTGVTGDTQYF.

This chain joins TRBV10-1 and TRBJ2-3; maybe TRBD2 (6 bases). V gave up 2 bases and J gave up 2 bases, with 11 bases separating them. This CDR3 region has 15 residues. Germline assignment: CDR1 WNHNN and CDR2 SYGVQD (reference sequence). The CDR3 is CASSEPGETTDTQYF. The CDR3 bases are TGCGCCAGCAGTGAGCCGGGGGAGACCACAGATACGCAGTATTTT.

This rearrangement joins TRBV5-1 to TRBJ1-6; TRBD1 agrees at 10 bases. Trimming removed 2 bases from V and 8 bases from J; junction bases left unmatched: 1. The germline gives CDR1 SGHRS, CDR2 YFSETQ. CDR3 length equals 14 residues. CDR3 loop: CASSFGQGDSPLHF. CDR3 nucleotides: TGCGCCAGCAGCTTTGGACAGGGGGATTCACCCCTCCACTTT.

This chain uses TRBV13 with TRBJ1-2; D perhaps matches TRBD1 (5 bases). Germline V gene data show CDR1 as PRHDT and CDR2 as FYEKMQ (reference sequence). Trimming stripped 2 bases from V and 2 bases from J, with 9 bases between. The CDR3 is 14 residues long. The CDR3 here is CASSLWSGNYGYTF. In DNA, the CDR3 is TGTGCCAGCAGCTTATGGTCAGGGAACTATGGCTACACCTTC.

V is TRBV5-1 and J is TRBJ2-2; TRBD1 aligns across 8 bases. CDR1 is SGHRS, CDR2 YFSETQ, per germline. J lost 5 bases, V lost 0 bases, and 3 bases had no gene match. The CDR3 runs 15 residues. The CDR3 region is CASSLVDRDTGELFF. The CDR3 bases are TGCGCCAGCAGCTTGGTGGACAGGGATACCGGGGAGCTGTTTTTT.

This chain links TRBV5-8 with TRBJ2-1; D is perhaps TRBD2 (6 bases). Germline values: CDR1 SGHTS, CDR2 YDEGEE. Trimming took 4 bases from V and 3 from J, leaving 14 bases between them. The CDR3 loop spans 15 amino acids. CDR3 in DNA: TGTGCCAGCAGCCGCCGGACGGGGGTCTACAATGAGCAGTTCTTC. Amino acid sequence: CASSRRTGVYNEQFF.

The chain employs TRBV10-3 and TRBJ1-6; 7 nucleotides line up with TRBD1. V dropped 10 bases and J dropped 6; count of bases not matched to a gene: 9. CDR1 and CDR2 (germline): ENHRY, SYGVKD. The CDR3 has 14 residues. This CDR3 is CATGTENFNSPLHF. CDR3 sequence (DNA): TGTGCCACCGGGACAGAAAATTTTAATTCACCCCTCCACTTT.

This clone was seen only once. V is TRBV30 and J is TRBJ2-5; possible D gene TRBD2, 5 bases. CDR1 GTSNPN and CDR2 SVGIG come from the germline V gene (reference sequence). V lost 1 base, J lost 5 bases, and 11 bases lay in between. The CDR3 totals 13 residues. The CDR3 nucleotides read TGTGCCTGGAGTGGAGGGAGTGGGGAGACCCAGTACTTC. Protein: CAWSGGSGETQYF.

The J gene is TRBJ2-2, the V gene TRBV29-1; 7 positions agree with TRBD1. Per germline, CDR1 SQVTM and CDR2 ANQGSEA. The V segment lost 3 bases and the J segment 2 bases; nucleotides outside the gene matches: 6. CDR3 size: 15 residues. This CDR3 reads CSVDRGTANTGELFF. Here the CDR3 DNA reads TGCAGCGTTGATCGTGGGACAGCCAACACCGGGGAGCTGTTTTTT.

In DNA, the CDR3 is TGCGCCAGCAGCGAAGAACTTGTGCAGCCCCAGCATTTT. Residues: CASSEELVQPQHF. The gene calls are TRBV10-1 and TRBJ1-5; no clear D. V lost 6 bases, J lost 7 bases, and 13 bases lay in between. The CDR3 totals 13 residues. Germline CDR1 reads WNHNN; CDR2 reads SYGVQD (reference sequence).

The chain's CDR3 is CASSLQGVSAAFF. CDR3 sequence (DNA): TGTGCCAGCAGCCTACAGGGGGTATCGGCCGCTTTCTTT. The chain uses TRBV11-2 and TRBJ1-1; 8 nucleotides line up with TRBD1. This CDR3 is built from 13 residues. The junction had 10 bases not matched to a gene; V was cut back by 5 bases and J by 11 bases. Germline V lookup: CDR1 SGHAT, CDR2 FQNNGV.

J is TRBJ1-1 and V is TRBV28; 7 positions match TRBD1. The CDR3 extends over 12 amino acids. Germline V lookup: CDR1 MDHEN, CDR2 SYDVKM. V was clipped by 4 bases and J by 11 bases; unmatched bases: 7. CDR3 sequence (DNA): TGTGCCAGCAGTTCACAGGGGCTGGCGGCTTTCTTT. Residues: CASSSQGLAAFF.

This chain links TRBV9 with TRBJ2-7; 11 nucleotides match TRBD2. Per germline, CDR1 SGDLS and CDR2 YYNGEE. The CDR3 has 15 amino acids. The trim removed 2 bases at V and 2 bases at J, leaving 3 bases unmatched. This chain's CDR3 is CASSVSSGGPYEQYF. The CDR3 DNA is TGTGCCAGCAGCGTGTCTAGCGGGGGGCCCTACGAGCAGTACTTC. Full variable domain (remainder filled in from reference TRBV9 and TRBJ2-7): DSGVTQTPKHLITATGQRVTLRCSPRSGDLSVYWYQQSLDQGLQFLIQYYNGEERAKGNILERFSAQQFPDLHSELNLSSLELGDSALYFCASSVSSGGPYEQYFGPGTRLTVT.

V usage is TRBV6-6 and J usage is TRBJ2-3; 10 nucleotides line up with TRBD2. The CDR3 covers 16 residues. With V trimmed by 8 bases and J by 4 bases, 12 bases remained unmatched. From germline, CDR1 is MNHNY and CDR2 SVGAGI (reference sequence). DNA of the CDR3: TGTGCCAGCGCAATCTCCGGAGCGGGGGGGCCAGATACGCAGTATTTT. Translation: CASAISGAGGPDTQYF.

V gene TRBV6-1 combines with J gene TRBJ2-7, with 15 bases lining up with TRBD2. Germline trimming cut 0 bases from V and 7 bases from J; bases unmatched to any gene: 16. The V gene's germline CDR1 is MNHNS and CDR2 SASEGT. The CDR3 contains 20 residues. The CDR3 DNA is TGTGCCAGCAGTGAAGCGTTGGGCGGACTAGCGGGGGGGATCGCGTCGGAGCAGTACGTC. Amino acids: CASSEALGGLAGGIASEQYV.

This clone was picked up one time. The chain joins TRBV18 to TRBJ2-2; D may be TRBD1 (6 bases). This CDR3 spans 15 amino acids. The germline CDR1 and CDR2 sequences are KGHSH and LQKENI. Trimming removed 6 bases at V and 1 base at J, with 12 bases between. CDR3 region: CASSPDRRNTGELFF. CDR3 nucleotides: TGTGCCAGCTCGCCGGACAGACGGAACACCGGGGAGCTGTTTTTT.

The CDR3 DNA reads as TGTGCCAGCAGCGCACTAGCGGGGGGGAACACCGGGGAGCTGTTTTTT. This gives the protein CASSALAGGNTGELFF. The rearrangement uses TRBV7-2 and TRBJ2-2; 12 bases line up with TRBD2. The CDR3 loop spans 16 amino acids. The V gene end was trimmed by 5 bases and the J gene end by 1 base; junction bases not matched to a gene: 2. The germline CDR1 and CDR2 sequences are SGHTA and FQGNSA.

This sequence joins TRBV5-1 and TRBJ2-1, with 8 bases matching TRBD1. V shed 5 bases, J shed 0 bases, and the junction held 4 bases outside the gene matches. CDR1 and CDR2 (germline): SGHRS, YFSETQ. The CDR3 contains 15 residues. Here the CDR3 reads CASSTGQGSYNEQFF. The CDR3 DNA sequence: TGCGCCAGCAGTACTGGACAGGGCTCCTACAATGAGCAGTTCTTC.